This T cell receptor beta chain originates from a study of blood T cell repertoires in COVID-19. Study as a whole: Material from acute and convalescent COVID-19 was sourced from the United States, Italy and Spain. Sources were T cells, B-cell-depleted T cells, or PBMCs; the material itself was cDNA or gDNA.

V lost 2 bases to trimming and J lost 4 bases, with 17 bases between them. Germline CDR1 SEHNR, CDR2 FQNEAQ (reference sequence). The CDR3 has 16 residues. Authors' data handling: The authors estimated nucleated cell counts from reference gene primer amplification. TCRdb's table, derived via immunoSEQ multiplex PCR, lists solely in-frame clones and lacks some. V and J calls and clone size are given by that table; D and trimming were obtained from the DNA. The profile covers around 100,000 clones, with roughly 79% appearing a single time and under 5.5% taken by the ten largest. One Seattle source followed patients from active infection through their disease course.

Sequencing was carried out using peripheral blood. The genes are TRBV7-9 and TRBJ2-5; D is perhaps TRBD2 (7 bases). The clonotype originates from a man of 80 years or more with COVID-19, enrolled during active disease. The CDR3 coding sequence is TGTGCCAGCAGCTTAACCGGGGGGCGTGGTAGAGAGACCCAGTACTTC. Translating gives CASSLTGGRGRETQYF.